The text below deals with one T cell receptor beta chain. Its target is unknown. This record comes from a study of CD8 T cells in Susac syndrome. Whole-study findings and limits: The TCR sequencing and HLA analysis in the study involved a relatively small number of individuals, as the study acknowledged.

Sequencing of TCR beta drew on CD8+ and CD4+ T cells from blood. The CD8+ and CD4+ T cells were isolated magnetically using a negative isolation approach, whereas the TEMRA cells were enriched by FACS. Reverse transcription of roughly 0.5 to 1 ug RNA was carried out with random hexamers. Across 54 Vbeta and 13 Jbeta, immunoSEQ multiplex PCR amplified TCR beta CDR3. TCRdb re-called the immunoSEQ multiplex PCR reads through MiXCR, storing one row per CDR3 protein. Here the sample spans 200,000 to 250,000 distinct CDR3 sequences, around 90% being singletons. The CDR3 runs to 15 residues. The V segment lost 3 bases and the J segment 7 bases; nucleotides outside the gene matches: 4. CDR1 LNHDA and CDR2 SQIVND come from the germline V gene (reference sequence).

Sequenced material: CD8+ T cells from PBMCs. This chain uses TRBV19 with TRBJ2-3, with 13 bases aligning to TRBD2. This TCR was sampled from a human donor with multiple sclerosis. CDR3 in DNA: TGTGCCAGTAGTATGACTAGCGGGAGGAGGAATACGCAGTATTTT. Amino acid sequence: CASSMTSGRRNTQYF.